A single T cell receptor beta chain is shown here with its context. Its matching antigen is unknown. Trimming pared 5 bases from V and 3 bases from J, leaving 14 bases between. The CDR3 totals 15 residues. The V gene's germline CDR1 is PRHDT and CDR2 FYEKMQ (reference sequence). The source of the sample is a study of T cell responses to AZD1222 COVID-19 vaccine. Study-wide results and limits: At baseline, seropositivity was found in only six or seven AZD1222 recipients. Regions 160-218 and 743-854 held dominance among vaccine-associated CD4 TCRs, which spanned spike. It should be noted that donors were predominantly white British and more often female, and clonal diversity was possibly underestimated.

The method was immunoSEQ multiplex PCR; TCRdb's version includes in-frame clones alone and lacks a portion of them. The sample comprises 90,000 to 100,000 clones, more than 85% of which are singletons, and roughly 7.7% rests with the top ten. The starting material was peripheral blood, obtained on day 0 of AZD1222 vaccination. This sequence originates from an adult in good health. This chain links TRBV13 with TRBJ2-1; D is perhaps TRBD2 (5 bases). CDR3 in DNA: TGTGCCAGCAGCGAGAGGGATGGCGGCTACAATGAGCAGTTCTTC. Protein: CASSERDGGYNEQFF.